The clone carrying this T cell receptor beta chain has more than one count but fewer than ten. Amplification of TCR beta CDR3 regions was performed using RNA transcripts as template. A set of HTBI primers served as the primers for a first-round RT-PCR of the TCR CDR3. TCRdb re-analysed the multiplex PCR reads in MiXCR, keeping a single row per CDR3 protein. The sample has around 400,000 distinct CDR3 sequences, roughly 15% seen once. This specimen belongs to a study of T cells in Graves' hyperthyroidism and ophthalmopathy. J gave up 2 bases and V 4 bases, and 5 bases lay outside the gene matches. The CDR3 runs to 15 residues. The V gene's germline CDR1 is KGHSH and CDR2 LQKENI.

The receptor was derived from a woman aged 60-75 years with Graves' ophthalmopathy. The chain carries TRBV18 and TRBJ2-7; 10 bases are shared with TRBD1. Sequences were obtained from blood. The CDR3 DNA follows: TGTGCCAGCTCACGCCCGGGACAGGGGACCTACGAGCAGTACTTC. Its protein is CASSRPGQGTYEQYF. The full variable domain, rest sourced from reference TRBV18 and TRBJ2-7, is NAGVMQNPRHLVRRRGQEARLRCSPMKGHSHVYWYRQLPEEGLKFMVYLQKENIIDESGMPKERFSAEFPKEGPSILRIQQVVRGDSAAYFCASSRPGQGTYEQYFGPGTRLTVT.